Listed below are T cell receptor beta chains from one sample, sequenced in a study of CD8 T cells in ankylosing spondylitis. TCRdb re-called the 5' RACE reads through MiXCR, storing one row per CDR3 protein. Of approximately 28,000 distinct CDR3 sequences detected, over 6.5% appear once; the ten largest clones hold around 30%. Source material: blood. Receptors originate from a male donor with ankylosing spondylitis or in good health (not recorded which). Each CDR3 is given with its conserved first and last residue. The D gene is left open where the match is weak. Expanded clones are given a class, and other clones once, few, many or no size at all.

clone size,D gene,J gene,V gene,CDR3 DNA,CDR3 protein
many,TRBD1,TRBJ2-5,TRBV28,TGTGCCAGCAACAAGGGACAGGGGGCTGGTGAAGAGACCCAGTACTTC,CASNKGQGAGEETQYF
many,NA,TRBJ1-1,TRBV12-3/TRBV12-4,TGTGCCAGCAGTTTGGGGGAGAACACTGAAGCTTTCTTT,CASSLGENTEAFF
many,NA,TRBJ1-6,TRBV7-6,TGTGCCAGCAGCTTAGACGGAGGTTCACCCCTCCACTTT,CASSLDGGSPLHF
many,NA,TRBJ2-5,TRBV29-1,TGCAGCGTCACCAAACCCGCAGGGATGAAAGAGACCCAGTACTTC,CSVTKPAGMKETQYF
NA,TRBD1,TRBJ1-2,TRBV5-4,TGTGCCAGCAGCCCCGGGACAGGGGGCGCGAATGGCTACACCTTC,CASSPGTGGANGYTF
many,NA,TRBJ2-7,TRBV20-1,TGCAGTGCCACCCTCCGGAGGGCACCGATTTACGAGCAGTACTTC,CSATLRRAPIYEQYF
few,NA,TRBJ1-2,TRBV12-3/TRBV12-4,TGTGCCAGCGGCCCGGGCCGCTCCTATGGCTACACCTTC,CASGPGRSYGYTF
few,NA,TRBJ2-4,TRBV5-5,TGTGCCAGCAGCTTGTTTGGGGGTGGGGTATCCAAAAACATTCAGTACTTC,CASSLFGGGVSKNIQYF
NA,TRBD2,TRBJ2-1,TRBV25-1,TGTGCCAGCAGTGAGAAGAGCGGGAACGAGCAGTTCTTC,CASSEKSGNEQFF
many,NA,TRBJ2-7,TRBV20-1,TGCAGTGCTCGCCCCCACCTGGTTCGAAGGGCCTACGAGCAGTACTTC,CSARPHLVRRAYEQYF
few,NA,TRBJ2-7,TRBV7-9,TGTGCCAGCAGCTTGGGCAGCGTGTTCGACGAGCAGTACTTC,CASSLGSVFDEQYF
NA,TRBD1,TRBJ2-7,TRBV28,TGTGCCAGCAAGGACAGGGCGGCGTGGGAGCAGTACTTC,CASKDRAAWEQYF
NA,NA,TRBJ2-7,TRBV7-2,TGTGCCAGCAGCTCCGGACTCACCTACGAGCAGTACTTC,CASSSGLTYEQYF
NA,TRBD1,TRBJ2-5,TRBV7-2,TGTGCCAGCAGCGAGGTCGGGACAGCTCAAGAGACCCAGTACTTC,CASSEVGTAQETQYF
NA,TRBD2,TRBJ2-2,TRBV4-2,TGTGCCAGCAGCCAAGAATTCAGGACTAGAGGCACCGGGGAGCTGTTTTTT,CASSQEFRTRGTGELFF
many,TRBD1,TRBJ1-1,TRBV29-1,TGCAGCGTTGAGGAACAGGGGAAGAACACTGAAGCTTTCTTT,CSVEEQGKNTEAFF
NA,TRBD1,TRBJ2-3,TRBV2,TGTGCCAGCAGTCAGGGACAGGGAACGCAGTATTTT,CASSQGQGTQYF
NA,TRBD1,TRBJ2-3,TRBV11-1,TGTGCCAGCAGAAAAAGACAGGGTTGGGCAGATACGCAGTATTTT,CASRKRQGWADTQYF
NA,TRBD2,TRBJ2-1,TRBV20-1,TGCAGTGCCCTCCGGCTGGGGGGGTACAATGAGCAGTTCTTC,CSALRLGGYNEQFF
many,TRBD1,TRBJ2-1,TRBV5-5,TGTGCCAGCAGCCCCCGGGACAGGGGCTACAATGAGCAGTTCTTC,CASSPRDRGYNEQFF
few,NA,TRBJ2-5,TRBV27,TGTGCCAGCAGTTTGGGGATGGGGCGGCAAGAGACCCAGTACTTC,CASSLGMGRQETQYF
few,TRBD1,TRBJ1-1,TRBV28,TGTGCCAGCCGACAGGGGGACACTGAAGCTTTCTTT,CASRQGDTEAFF
few,NA,TRBJ1-1,TRBV12-3/TRBV12-4,TGTGCCAGCAGTAGGAGGGGAACTGAAGCTTTCTTT,CASSRRGTEAFF
NA,NA,TRBJ2-2,TRBV9,TGTGCCAGCAGGGCAGGAGTAGACACCGGGGAGCTGTTTTTT,CASRAGVDTGELFF
many,TRBD2,TRBJ2-3,TRBV5-1,TGCGCCAGCAGCTTGGCGGGGACTAGCGGAGATACGCAGTATTTT,CASSLAGTSGDTQYF
many,NA,TRBJ2-2,TRBV6-2/TRBV6-3,TGTGCCTGCTCAACCTTCGGGGTGGCCACCGGGGAGCTGTTTTTT,CACSTFGVATGELFF
few,NA,TRBJ2-5,TRBV5-1,TGCGCCAGCAGCTTGCACAGCGACCAAGAGACCCAGTACTTC,CASSLHSDQETQYF
once,TRBD2,TRBJ2-1,TRBV5-1,TGCGCCAGCAGCTTGGAAGGGACTAGCTACAATGAGCAGTTCTTC,CASSLEGTSYNEQFF
few,NA,TRBJ2-5,TRBV12-3/TRBV12-4,TGTGCCAGCAGCGCCGATGGGAGGGAGACCCAGTACTTC,CASSADGRETQYF
few,NA,TRBJ2-7,TRBV27,TGTGCCAGCAGTTTATCTGGCGGACTCTTCTCCTACGAGCAGTACTTC,CASSLSGGLFSYEQYF
NA,NA,TRBJ1-4,TRBV27,TGTGCCAGCAGTCCAACCCGGTTTGGAGCTAATGAAAAACTGTTTTTT,CASSPTRFGANEKLFF
NA,TRBD2,TRBJ2-1,TRBV12-3/TRBV12-4,TGTGCCAGCAGTTTTAGGTTAGCGGGGCAAGCATACAATGAGCAGTTCTTC,CASSFRLAGQAYNEQFF